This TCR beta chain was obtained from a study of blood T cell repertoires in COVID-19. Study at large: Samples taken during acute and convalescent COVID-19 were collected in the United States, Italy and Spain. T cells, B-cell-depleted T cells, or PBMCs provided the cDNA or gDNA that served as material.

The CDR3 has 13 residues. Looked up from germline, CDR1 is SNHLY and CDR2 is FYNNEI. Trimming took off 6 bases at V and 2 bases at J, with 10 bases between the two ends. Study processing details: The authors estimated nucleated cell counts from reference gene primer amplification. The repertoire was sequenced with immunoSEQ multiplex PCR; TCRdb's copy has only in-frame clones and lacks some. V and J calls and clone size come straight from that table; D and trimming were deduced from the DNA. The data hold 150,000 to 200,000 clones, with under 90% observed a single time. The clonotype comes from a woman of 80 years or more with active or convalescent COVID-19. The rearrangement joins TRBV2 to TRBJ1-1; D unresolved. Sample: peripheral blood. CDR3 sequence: CASRWSPNTEAFF. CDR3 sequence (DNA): TGTGCCAGCAGGTGGAGCCCTAACACTGAAGCTTTCTTT.